The clone carrying this T cell receptor beta chain was seen a few times. Its target is not known. The sample originates from a study of T cells after yellow fever vaccination. Study information: SMART-Seq v4 Ultra Low Input prepared the low-cell-number fractions.

MiXCR, run by TCRdb on the 5' RACE reads, gives a single entry per CDR3 protein. The table lists about 350,000 distinct CDR3 sequences, roughly an eighth of them singletons. Study results and caveats: The CD4 and CD8 compartments had a small share of their clonotypes in common. Abundant bulk-derived clonotypes could contaminate FACS-sorted repertoires. Weaker overall was a secondary response that nonetheless peaked faster, on day 5 versus 15.

The sequence derives from a man aged 18 to 29 who received the YFV17D yellow fever vaccine. The sequenced sample was CD4+ T cells sorted from PBMCs, obtained 15 days after the yellow fever booster vaccination.

The CDR3 bases are TGCGCCAGCAGCCGGGGCCTTGATACGCAGTATTTT. Translating it yields CASSRGLDTQYF. The rearrangement links TRBV5-1 to TRBJ2-3, with D perhaps TRBD1 or TRBD2 (5 bases each). CDR3 length: 12 amino acids. Trimming left V 4 bases short and J 6 bases short, with 9 bases between. The germline CDR1 and CDR2 sequences are SGHRS and YFSETQ.